The clone carrying this T cell receptor beta chain has just a few counts. The data originate from a study of blood T cell repertoires in COVID-19. Sequencing was performed with immunoSEQ multiplex PCR; in TCRdb, only in-frame clones are kept and a portion is missing. This table has under 150,000 clones, about 80% appearing once. This CDR3 has 13 amino acids. Germline CDR1 and CDR2: SGHTA and FQGNSA. V gave up 3 bases and J gave up 6 bases, with 8 bases separating them. The rearrangement uses TRBV7-2 and TRBJ2-2, with D tentatively TRBD2 (6 bases). Sample: peripheral blood. The TCR was taken from a woman in her thirties or forties with acute or convalescent COVID-19. In DNA, the CDR3 is TGTGCCAGCAGCTTTGGGACTCCCGGGGAGCTGTTTTTT. Its protein is CASSFGTPGELFF.